This TCR beta chain was sequenced for a study of molecular identifiers for immune sequencing clone quantification. The CDR3 is 14 residues long. In germline, CDR1 is MGHRA, CDR2 YSYEKL. Trimming removed 4 bases from V and 0 bases from J, with 9 bases in between. This clonotype has at least ten counts. Its target is not known. TCRdb reprocessed the PCR reads with MiXCR, giving one entry per CDR3 protein. The sample comprises approximately 97,000 distinct CDR3 sequences, roughly 26% of which are singletons, and approximately 0.94% rests with the top ten. Study-level findings and limits: Amid over 900,000 naive cells, spiked Jurkat TCR RNA from one cell was reportedly still detectable.

This TCR was recovered from a human donor in good health. Some libraries in this study had Jurkat cell RNA spiked in. Sequencing was done on a sample of naive CD8+ T cells from blood, with Jurkat cell RNA spiked in. Regarding subset: FACS-sorted CD8+CD4-CCR7+CD45RA+ naive T cells. The genes are TRBV4-1 and TRBJ2-5, with D maybe TRBD1 (6 bases). CDR3 sequence (DNA): TGCGCCAGCAGCCCACGACAGGACCAAGAGACCCAGTACTTC. Amino acid sequence: CASSPRQDQETQYF.